This passage covers 27 T cell receptor beta chains from one sample sequenced in a study of beta chain features in type 1 diabetes. TCRB transcripts that were expressed got sequenced, as all of the isolated RNA had been reverse transcribed. The protocol was immunoSEQ multiplex PCR, while the TCRdb copy is restricted to in-frame clones and leaves out a portion. In the table there are roughly 400,000 clones, about 14% of which are singletons. Specimen: naive CD4+ T cells from blood. The origin of the receptors is a woman aged 18-29 years in good health.

CDR3 loop: CAWTTGLAAGELFF. The CDR3 nucleotides are TGTGCCTGGACCACAGGACTAGCCGCCGGGGAGCTGTTTTTT. The gene calls are TRBV30 and TRBJ2-2, with 8 positions matching TRBD2. CDR3 size: 14 residues. CDR1 GTSNPN and CDR2 SVGIG come from the germline V gene (reference sequence). After removal of 4 bases from V and 6 bases from J, the junction contained 7 bases not matched to a gene.

V usage is TRBV5-1 and J usage is TRBJ2-3; a weak D match, TRBD2 (5 bases). Trimming took off 2 bases at V and 2 bases at J, with 9 bases between the two ends. This CDR3 contains 14 residues. Germline V gene data show CDR1 as SGHRS and CDR2 as YFSETQ. CDR3 DNA: TGCGCCAGCAGCTTCGGGGAGTTCACAGATACGCAGTATTTT. Residues: CASSFGEFTDTQYF. The variable domain in full, completed from reference TRBV5-1 and TRBJ2-3, reads KAGVTQTPRYLIKTRGQQVTLSCSPISGHRSVSWYQQTPGQGLQFLFEYFSETQRNKGNFPGRFSGRQFSNSRSEMNVSTLELGDSALYLCASSFGEFTDTQYFGPGTRLTVL.

This clone was observed a few times. The chain carries TRBV7-9 and TRBJ1-3; D gene uncertain. Germline lookup yields CDR1 SEHNR and CDR2 FQNEAQ (reference sequence). Between the trimmed V and J ends, which lost 1 base and 0 bases, there was a span of 7 bases. The CDR3 covers 15 residues. The CDR3 here is CASSLGRSSGNTIYF. Written as DNA, the CDR3 is TGTGCCAGCAGCTTAGGACGGAGCTCTGGAAACACCATATATTTT.

This chain links TRBV29-1 with TRBJ2-1, with 7 positions matching TRBD1. The germline gives CDR1 SQVTM, CDR2 ANQGSEA. Germline trimming cut 8 bases from V and 7 bases from J; bases unmatched to any gene: 14. The CDR3 covers 14 residues. The CDR3 here is CSSFEGGRGNEQFF. CDR3 in DNA: TGCAGCTCCTTTGAAGGGGGCCGAGGGAATGAGCAGTTCTTC.

This clone has more than one count but fewer than ten. The identical CDR3 is also encoded by other nucleotide sequences in the sample. CDR3 residues: CSARVDYGYTF. The CDR3 nucleotides read TGCAGTGCTAGAGTAGACTATGGCTACACCTTC. The rearrangement joins TRBV20-1 to TRBJ1-2; D remains ambiguous. The CDR3 length is 11 residues. CDR1 is DFQATT, CDR2 SNEGSKA, per germline (reference sequence). The V gene lost 1 base and the J gene lost 3 bases, with 3 bases spanning the gap.

The J gene is TRBJ2-1, the V gene TRBV19; tentatively, D is TRBD1 (5 bases). Trimming removed 6 bases from V and 13 bases from J, with 19 bases in between. CDR3 length equals 13 residues. CDR1 and CDR2 from the germline V gene are LNHDA and SQIVND (reference sequence). CDR3 loop: CASRPPETANQFF. CDR3 bases: TGTGCCAGTAGGCCCCCGGAGACAGCTAACCAGTTCTTC.

This rearrangement joins TRBV7-2 to TRBJ2-3; 9 positions match TRBD2. CDR1 is SGHTA and CDR2 is FQGNSA in the germline V gene. There are 17 residues in the CDR3. V dropped 0 bases and J dropped 6; count of bases not matched to a gene: 10. The CDR3, as DNA: TGTGCCAGCAGCTTAGCGTATCGCGGGAGGGCCTCGGATACGCAGTATTTT. The encoded protein is CASSLAYRGRASDTQYF.

This clone was found a few times. CDR3 nucleotide sequence: TGTGCCAGCAGCGTAGGCCGCGGACTAGCGGGAGCTGAGCAGTTCTTC. This sequence encodes CASSVGRGLAGAEQFF. The gene calls are TRBV9 and TRBJ2-1; 13 bases fit TRBD2. The length of the CDR3 is 16 residues. The germline CDR1 and CDR2 sequences are SGDLS and YYNGEE. V trimming: 0 bases; J trimming: 9 bases; junction bases outside the gene matches: 6. The variable domain in full, with the rest retrieved from reference TRBV9 and TRBJ2-1, is DSGVTQTPKHLITATGQRVTLRCSPRSGDLSVYWYQQSLDQGLQFLIQYYNGEERAKGNILERFSAQQFPDLHSELNLSSLELGDSALYFCASSVGRGLAGAEQFFGPGTRLTVL.

The chain links TRBV14 to TRBJ2-1, with D tentatively TRBD1 (7 bases). The germline V and J ends were trimmed by 1 base and 16 bases, with 17 bases remaining between them. CDR3 length: 13 residues. Germline loops: CDR1 SGHDN, CDR2 FVKESK. CDR3 protein: CASSQVRGDSFFF. In DNA form, the CDR3 reads TGTGCCAGCAGCCAAGTGAGGGGGGACAGTTTTTTCTTC.

The genes are TRBV5-1 and TRBJ2-5, with TRBD2 identical over 12 bases. Unmatched junction bases numbered 2, after V lost 1 base and J lost 1 base. There are 16 residues in the CDR3. Germline V gene data show CDR1 as SGHRS and CDR2 as YFSETQ. This CDR3 reads CASSLKLAGGQETQYF. CDR3 sequence (DNA): TGCGCCAGCAGCTTGAAACTAGCGGGAGGCCAAGAGACCCAGTACTTC.

A few counts support this clone. V is TRBV2 and J is TRBJ2-1, with D perhaps TRBD2 (6 bases). The CDR3 is 12 residues long. V was trimmed by 6 bases and J by 12 bases, leaving 15 bases between them. CDR1 and CDR2 (germline): SNHLY, FYNNEI. CDR3 sequence (DNA): TGTGCCAGCAGGGCTAGCGTCAATCGGCAGTTCTTC. Encoded protein: CASRASVNRQFF.

This clone has only a few counts. The V and J genes are TRBV7-6 and TRBJ2-1; 7 bases are a match to TRBD2. CDR1 is SGHVS, CDR2 FNYEAQ, per germline. Trimming at V came to 10 bases and at J to 6 bases, leaving 15 bases not matched to a gene. The CDR3 loop spans 15 amino acids. CDR3: CATQPGLAAPNEQFF. In DNA, the CDR3 is TGTGCCACCCAACCGGGGCTAGCGGCCCCCAATGAGCAGTTCTTC.

The J gene is TRBJ2-5, the V gene TRBV18; TRBD2 matches at 12 bases. Losses at the gene ends were 4 bases for V and 5 bases for J; bases not matched to a gene: 8. Germline loops: CDR1 KGHSH, CDR2 LQKENI. This CDR3 contains 16 residues. The CDR3 DNA reads as TGTGCCAGCTCACTCGGACTAGCGGGATCGTCGGAGACCCAGTACTTC. This encodes CASSLGLAGSSETQYF.

V usage is TRBV7-6 and J usage is TRBJ2-3; 10 bases are a match to TRBD2. CDR3 length: 18 residues. From germline, CDR1 is SGHVS and CDR2 FNYEAQ. Losses at the gene ends were 1 base for V and 4 bases for J; bases not matched to a gene: 11. The DNA of the CDR3 is TGTGCCAGCAGCTTAGTGAGCAGCGGGAGGGCCCTCCCAGATACGCAGTATTTT. It translates to CASSLVSSGRALPDTQYF.

This clone was detected a few times. The chain couples TRBV28 to TRBJ2-7, with D tentatively TRBD1 (5 bases). Germline values: CDR1 MDHEN, CDR2 SYDVKM. The CDR3 contains 16 residues. Deletions cut 4 bases from V and 2 bases from J, with 18 bases between. CDR3 sequence (DNA): TGTGCCAGCAGTTCGACAACCGGACACCAGACCTACGAGCAGTACTTC. This codes for CASSSTTGHQTYEQYF.

This clone was counted a few times. J is TRBJ2-7 and V is TRBV19; 10 bases fit TRBD2. Germline lookup yields CDR1 LNHDA and CDR2 SQIVND (reference sequence). Unmatched junction bases numbered 4, after V lost 3 bases and J lost 5 bases. The CDR3 contains 14 residues. This CDR3 reads CASSMLAGAHEQYF. The CDR3 coding sequence is TGTGCCAGTAGTATGCTAGCGGGAGCCCACGAGCAGTACTTC.

This clone has only one observation. V is TRBV11-3 and J is TRBJ2-3; D unresolved. The CDR3 sequence is 12 residues long. Trimming left V 5 bases short and J 4 bases short, with 7 bases between. Germline V lookup: CDR1 SGHNT, CDR2 YENEEA. CDR3: CASSATSDTQYF. CDR3 bases: TGTGCCAGCAGCGCGACTTCAGATACGCAGTATTTT.

The chain carries TRBV4-3 and TRBJ2-7; D is uncertain. Germline values: CDR1 LGHNA, CDR2 YSLEER. The CDR3 spans 12 residues. Deletions cut 0 bases from V and 6 bases from J, with 6 bases between. The CDR3 region has the DNA TGCGCCAGCAGCCAAGATAGTCGCGAGCAGTACTTC. Translation gives CASSQDSREQYF.

This clone was seen more than once but under ten times. The chain recombines TRBV4-1 with TRBJ1-2; 9 bases map to TRBD1. V was pared by 1 base and J by 7 bases, with 16 bases of the junction left unmatched. The CDR3 consists of 18 residues. Germline V gene lookup returns CDR1 MGHRA and CDR2 YSYEKL. DNA for the CDR3: TGCGCCAGCAGCCAAGGGGGGTTGCCGGGACAGGGAAAGGCTGGCTACACCTTC. Protein sequence: CASSQGGLPGQGKAGYTF.

Turning to this clone: Other nucleotide sequences in the sample specify the same CDR3. This rearrangement joins TRBV7-9 to TRBJ2-1; the match to TRBD1 covers 7 bases. CDR3 length: 15 residues. Germline lookup yields CDR1 SEHNR and CDR2 FQNEAQ (reference sequence). V gave up 4 bases and J gave up 4 bases; unmatched junction bases: 7. The CDR3 here is CASSSAGGVYNEQFF. The CDR3 region has the DNA TGTGCCAGCAGCTCGGCAGGGGGAGTTTACAATGAGCAGTTCTTC.

This sequence joins TRBV9 and TRBJ2-7; D uncertain. This CDR3 spans 14 amino acids. Between the trimmed V and J ends, which lost 0 bases and 4 bases, there was a span of 11 bases. CDR1 SGDLS and CDR2 YYNGEE come from the germline V gene. This CDR3 is CASSVAGPYYEQYF. DNA of the CDR3: TGTGCCAGCAGCGTAGCAGGTCCTTATTACGAGCAGTACTTC.

This clone was counted only a few times. CDR3 nucleotide sequence: TGCAGCGTTGTAGACAGGGGCGCCGAAGATACGCAGTATTTT. Translation gives CSVVDRGAEDTQYF. V gene TRBV29-1 combines with J gene TRBJ2-3; TRBD1 matches 8 bases. CDR1 is SQVTM, CDR2 ANQGSEA, per germline. Trimming took 4 bases from V and 5 from J; bases not matched to a gene: 8. The CDR3 extends over 14 amino acids.

This sequence joins TRBV15 and TRBJ2-7, with TRBD1 identical over 7 bases. CDR1 is LNHNV, CDR2 YYDKDF, per germline (reference sequence). V lost 4 bases, J lost 6 bases, and 6 bases stayed unmatched. CDR3 length: 13 amino acids. As DNA, the CDR3 is TGTGCCACCAGCACTCTGACAGGGACCGAGCAGTACTTC. Protein: CATSTLTGTEQYF.

This clone was observed a few times. This chain uses TRBV5-1 with TRBJ2-7, with a tentative D call TRBD1 (6 bases). Germline loops: CDR1 SGHRS, CDR2 YFSETQ. V was pared by 4 bases and J by 1 base, with 15 bases between. The CDR3 is made up of 15 amino acids. The CDR3 DNA follows: TGCGCCAGCAGCGCCGGGACACCTCAGTCCTACGAGCAGTACTTC. Amino acids: CASSAGTPQSYEQYF.

In this sample, this clone turned up a few times. V gene TRBV29-1 combines with J gene TRBJ2-1; TRBD2 aligns across 13 bases. The CDR3 is 13 amino acids. Germline loops: CDR1 SQVTM, CDR2 ANQGSEA. J gave up 7 bases and V 5 bases, and 2 bases lay outside the gene matches. CDR3 sequence (DNA): TGCAGCGTTAAGGGACTAGCGGGAAATGAGCAGTTCTTC. This sequence encodes CSVKGLAGNEQFF.

This clone has a handful of counts. V gene TRBV25-1 combines with J gene TRBJ2-1; TRBD2 agrees at 9 bases. The CDR3 spans 15 residues. Germline V gene sequence: CDR1 MGHDK, CDR2 SYGVNS. Unmatched junction bases numbered 5, after V lost 0 bases and J lost 8 bases. CDR3 region: CASSEYRSGSDEQFF. The DNA for the CDR3 is TGTGCCAGCAGTGAATATCGTAGCGGGAGTGATGAGCAGTTCTTC. Drawing the rest from reference TRBV25-1 and TRBJ2-1, the complete variable domain is EADIYQTPRYLVIGTGKKITLECSQTMGHDKMYWYQQDPGMELHLIHYSYGVNSTEKGDLSSESTVSRIRTEHFPLTLESARPSHTSQYLCASSEYRSGSDEQFFGPGTRLTVL.

DNA of the CDR3: TGTGCCAGCCCCTCCTCGGGAGGACGGGTTTTTACAGATACGCAGTATTTT. Translated: CASPSSGGRVFTDTQYF. The rearrangement joins TRBV28 to TRBJ2-3, with TRBD2 matching 7 bases. The CDR3 covers 17 residues. Germline V gene sequence: CDR1 MDHEN, CDR2 SYDVKM. With V trimmed by 8 bases and J by 3 bases, 17 bases remained unmatched. The full variable domain, its missing parts supplied by reference TRBV28 and TRBJ2-3, is DVKVTQSSRYLVKRTGEKVFLECVQDMDHENMFWYRQDPGLGLRLIYFSYDVKMKEKGDIPEGYSVSREKKERFSLILESASTNQTSMYLCASPSSGGRVFTDTQYFGPGTRLTVL.